A single sample gave rise to the 28 T cell receptor beta chains below, sequenced in a study of blood T cell repertoires in COVID-19. Only in-frame clones appear in the TCRdb table, and some are missing; sequencing was by immunoSEQ multiplex PCR. This sample has about 190,000 clones, with 65% to 85% found just once. The source material was PBMCs or T cells enriched from blood (not recorded which). These TCRs come from a woman aged 25 to 39 who had recovered from COVID-19.

The chain couples TRBV2 to TRBJ1-3; D perhaps matches TRBD1 (5 bases). The germline V gene encodes CDR1 SNHLY and CDR2 FYNNEI. V was clipped by 6 bases and J by 4 bases, with 16 bases between them. The CDR3 is made up of 15 amino acids. In DNA, the CDR3 is TGTGCCAGCAGAGACAGACGAGTCACGGGAAACACCATATATTTT. Protein sequence: CASRDRRVTGNTIYF.

The V call is TRBV6-5, the J call TRBJ2-7, with 12 bases aligning to TRBD2. Germline V gene lookup returns CDR1 MNHEY and CDR2 SVGAGI. The CDR3 spans 14 residues. With 5 bases clipped from V and 4 bases from J, the junction kept 3 bases outside the gene matches. The CDR3 DNA reads TGTGCCAGCAGTCGGACTAGCGGGACGTACGAGCAGTACTTC. Encoded protein: CASSRTSGTYEQYF.

The V gene is TRBV5-6, the J gene TRBJ2-1; 7 bases are a match to TRBD1. Trimming took 0 bases from V and 2 from J; bases not matched to a gene: 5. Germline values: CDR1 SGHDT, CDR2 YYEEEE. The CDR3 loop spans 16 amino acids. As DNA, the CDR3 is TGTGCCAGCAGCTTGGTCGGGACAGAGCCCTACAATGAGCAGTTCTTC. It specifies CASSLVGTEPYNEQFF.

This clone was found once. The gene calls are TRBV18 and TRBJ2-2; TRBD1 is a possible D gene (5 bases). The CDR3 sequence is 13 residues long. The V end was cut by 0 bases, the J end by 6 bases, with 5 bases between. CDR1 is KGHSH, CDR2 LQKENI, per germline. CDR3 residues: CASSPPGAGELFF. In nucleotides, the CDR3 is TGTGCCAGCTCACCACCAGGGGCCGGGGAGCTGTTTTTT.

The chain recombines TRBV27 with TRBJ1-1; D not certain. The CDR3 extends over 9 amino acids. The germline V and J ends were trimmed by 6 bases and 7 bases, with 3 bases remaining between them. In germline, CDR1 is MNHEY, CDR2 SMNVEV (reference sequence). The CDR3 nucleotides are TGTGCCAGCAGCCTTGAAGCTTTCTTT. Translation: CASSLEAFF.

CDR3 sequence reads: CASSRHPNTGELFF. As DNA, the CDR3 is TGCGCCAGCAGCCGACACCCGAACACCGGGGAGCTGTTTTTT. The chain carries TRBV5-1 and TRBJ2-2, with D hard to call. This CDR3 comprises 14 residues. Trimming stripped 4 bases from V and 0 bases from J, with 7 bases between. Per the germline V gene, CDR1 is SGHRS and CDR2 is YFSETQ.

This clone was recorded only once. The V call is TRBV5-1, the J call TRBJ2-3; D is uncertain. The CDR3 loop spans 16 amino acids. Germline V lookup: CDR1 SGHRS, CDR2 YFSETQ. Trimming removed 0 bases from V and 0 bases from J, with 11 bases in between. In nucleotides, the CDR3 is TGCGCCAGCAGCTTGGAAGTACTCTCGAGCACAGATACGCAGTATTTT. It encodes CASSLEVLSSTDTQYF.

This chain uses TRBV6-4 with TRBJ2-3; 12 positions match TRBD2. CDR3 length equals 15 residues. V lost 4 bases to trimming and J lost 4 bases; unmatched junction nucleotides: 3. The V gene's germline CDR1 is MRHNA and CDR2 SNTAGT. Here the CDR3 reads CASSARTSGADTQYF. CDR3 sequence (DNA): TGTGCCAGCAGTGCAAGGACTAGCGGGGCAGATACGCAGTATTTT.

The CDR3 DNA reads as TGTGCCACCAGCAGAGGACATAGCAATCAGCCCCAGCATTTT. Amino acids: CATSRGHSNQPQHF. The gene calls are TRBV15 and TRBJ1-5; no clear D gene. CDR1 and CDR2 from the germline V gene are LNHNV and YYDKDF (reference sequence). This CDR3 has 14 residues. Trimming cost V 1 base and J 0 bases, with 4 bases left between them.

The J gene is TRBJ1-5, the V gene TRBV28, with no clear D. CDR3 length: 14 residues. The germline gives CDR1 MDHEN, CDR2 SYDVKM. The V end was cut by 4 bases, the J end by 4 bases, with 11 bases between. CDR3 nucleotides: TGTGCCAGCAGTTCCGCCGGAGGGAATCAGCCCCAGCATTTT. It translates to CASSSAGGNQPQHF.

CDR3 sequence reads: CATSRDRTGGQPQHF. In nucleotides, the CDR3 is TGTGCCACCAGCAGAGATCGAACAGGGGGGCAGCCCCAGCATTTT. The genes are TRBV15 and TRBJ1-5; 8 bases are shared with TRBD1. J was trimmed by 7 bases and V by 0 bases; bases with no gene match: 5. The CDR3 covers 15 residues. Germline-derived CDR1 and CDR2 are LNHNV and YYDKDF (reference sequence).

The chain joins TRBV5-4 to TRBJ2-2, with D perhaps matching TRBD1 (6 bases). This CDR3 contains 14 residues. Germline CDR1 and CDR2: SGHNT and YYREEE (reference sequence). V lost 4 bases, J lost 8 bases, and 15 bases lay in between. The chain's CDR3 is CASSTGQIGGELFF. The CDR3, as DNA: TGTGCCAGCAGCACCGGACAGATTGGAGGGGAGCTGTTTTTT. Full variable domain (remainder filled in from reference TRBV5-4 and TRBJ2-2): ETGVTQSPTHLIKTRGQQVTLRCSSQSGHNTVSWYQQALGQGPQFIFQYYREEENGRGNFPPRFSGLQFPNYSSELNVNALELDDSALYLCASSTGQIGGELFFGEGSRLTVL.

V usage is TRBV5-8 and J usage is TRBJ2-7; possibly TRBD2 for D (5 bases). The V end lost 2 bases, the J end lost 3 bases, and 12 bases lay between the germline ends. Germline loops: CDR1 SGHTS, CDR2 YDEGEE. The length of the CDR3 is 14 residues. The CDR3: CASSLGGFFYEQYF. In DNA form, the CDR3 reads TGTGCCAGCAGCTTAGGAGGTTTCTTCTACGAGCAGTACTTC.

The chain couples TRBV6-5 to TRBJ2-1; 11 positions match TRBD2. From germline, CDR1 is MNHEY and CDR2 SVGAGI. The CDR3 contains 15 residues. V lost 2 bases and J lost 7; bases outside the gene matches: 4. The CDR3 bases are TGTGCCAGCAGTTACCGGGGACTAGCGGCTAATGAGCAGTTCTTC. Amino acid sequence: CASSYRGLAANEQFF.

This clone has only one observation. The chain uses TRBV7-9 and TRBJ1-1, with TRBD1 as a possible D gene (6 bases). Deletions cut 5 bases from V and 1 base from J, with 17 bases between. This CDR3 region has 16 residues. Germline lookup yields CDR1 SEHNR and CDR2 FQNEAQ (reference sequence). CDR3 loop: CASSMSKGRGNTEAFF. The CDR3 nucleotides are TGTGCCAGCAGCATGTCTAAGGGCAGGGGGAACACTGAAGCTTTCTTT.

This chain links TRBV10-1 with TRBJ2-3, with a possible D match to TRBD2 (6 bases). The CDR3 consists of 14 residues. CDR1 and CDR2 (germline): WNHNN, SYGVQD (reference sequence). Trimming took off 3 bases at V and 6 bases at J, with 13 bases between the two ends. The CDR3 coding sequence is TGCGCCAGCAGTGATAGGCCCCGGGGGGATACGCAGTATTTT. Residues: CASSDRPRGDTQYF.

The genes are TRBV5-1 and TRBJ2-2; D is unclear. Deletions cut 4 bases from V and 4 bases from J, with 14 bases between. Germline assignment: CDR1 SGHRS and CDR2 YFSETQ. The CDR3 runs 15 residues. The CDR3 reads CASSGTPGGTGELFF. The CDR3 DNA sequence: TGCGCCAGCAGCGGTACACCCGGCGGCACCGGGGAGCTGTTTTTT.

This chain links TRBV10-1 with TRBJ1-1; unclear D gene. The CDR3 is made up of 14 amino acids. The V gene lost 2 bases and the J gene lost 0 bases, with 7 bases spanning the gap. In germline, CDR1 is WNHNN, CDR2 SYGVQD (reference sequence). CDR3 amino acids: CASSEKHLNTEAFF. Written as DNA, the CDR3 is TGCGCCAGCAGTGAGAAGCATCTGAACACTGAAGCTTTCTTT.

The chain couples TRBV6-6 to TRBJ2-6, with a possible D match to TRBD1 (6 bases). CDR1 MNHNY and CDR2 SVGAGI come from the germline V gene (reference sequence). Trimming took off 7 bases at V and 0 bases at J, with 13 bases between the two ends. The CDR3 runs 16 residues. The CDR3 protein is CASTPTGNSGANVLTF. CDR3 DNA: TGTGCCAGCACCCCGACAGGCAACTCTGGGGCCAACGTCCTGACTTTC.

The CDR3 DNA follows: TGTGCCAGCAGTGAATCTCTCGGGGGGCGGCTCCCGAAGCATTTT. Residues: CASSESLGGRLPKHF. The chain couples TRBV2 to TRBJ1-5, with D tentatively TRBD1 (6 bases). The CDR3 contains 15 residues. Trimming took 2 bases from V and 14 from J, leaving 22 bases between them. Germline CDR1 SNHLY, CDR2 FYNNEI.

The V call is TRBV28, the J call TRBJ2-2, with TRBD1 matching 10 bases. V was pared by 5 bases and J by 1 base, with 10 bases of the junction left unmatched. The CDR3 spans 18 residues. Germline V gene sequence: CDR1 MDHEN, CDR2 SYDVKM. CDR3 protein: CASSLPRQGARNTGELFF. The DNA of the CDR3 is TGTGCCAGCAGTCTACCCCGACAGGGGGCGAGGAACACCGGGGAGCTGTTTTTT.

The chain has TRBV3-1 (or the pseudogene TRBV3-2) and TRBJ2-1; 9 bases align to TRBD2. This CDR3 spans 16 amino acids. Trimming took 1 base from V and 4 from J; bases not matched to a gene: 5. CDR1 LGHDT and CDR2 YNNKEL come from the germline V gene (reference sequence). The CDR3 DNA is TGTGCCAGCAGCCAAGGGGCTAGCGGGGTGTACAATGAGCAGTTCTTC. This sequence encodes CASSQGASGVYNEQFF.

The chain combines TRBV6-1 with TRBJ2-3, with D perhaps matching TRBD1 (5 bases). The CDR3 is made up of 15 amino acids. V was cut by 3 bases and J by 3 bases, with 13 bases left in between. The V gene's germline CDR1 is MNHNS and CDR2 SASEGT. CDR3 bases: TGTGCCAGCAGTGAGTCAGGACATAGTACAGATACGCAGTATTTT. Translating it yields CASSESGHSTDTQYF.

This CDR3 reads CASFAIRTGTAETQYF. The DNA of the CDR3 is TGTGCCAGCTTCGCCATTCGAACCGGGACAGCGGAGACCCAGTACTTC. The V call is TRBV5-6, the J call TRBJ2-5, with 7 positions matching TRBD1. The CDR3 is made up of 16 amino acids. Germline V gene sequence: CDR1 SGHDT, CDR2 YYEEEE. Losses at the gene ends were 7 bases for V and 5 bases for J; bases not matched to a gene: 17.

V usage is TRBV28 and J usage is TRBJ2-7, with TRBD1 matching 7 bases. This CDR3 has 13 amino acids. V lost 7 bases to trimming and J lost 2 bases; unmatched junction nucleotides: 5. The germline CDR1 and CDR2 sequences are MDHEN and SYDVKM. The CDR3 nucleotides are TGTGCCAGCACCCAGGGGGTAACCTACGAGCAGTACTTC. Translated, it gives CASTQGVTYEQYF.

This sequence joins TRBV3-1 (or the pseudogene TRBV3-2) and TRBJ2-2; 8 bases match TRBD1. CDR3 size: 14 residues. Germline V CDR1 and CDR2: LGHDT, YNNKEL (reference sequence). V shed 2 bases and J 5 bases; nucleotides not matched to a gene: 1. CDR3 coding DNA: TGTGCCAGCAGCCAATACAGGGGGACCGGGGAGCTGTTTTTT. It encodes CASSQYRGTGELFF.

With respect to this clone: Sequence at one end of the junction differs from germline and may be a read error. The rearrangement uses TRBV7-7 and TRBJ2-2; TRBD2 matches at 8 bases. In germline, CDR1 is SSHAT, CDR2 FNYEAQ (reference sequence). The CDR3 length is 17 residues. Here the CDR3 reads CASSLGVSGSGTGELFF. The CDR3 bases are TGTGCTAGCAGCTTAGGGGTGAGCGGGAGCGGCACCGGGGAGCTGTTTTTT.

This clone was seen only once. V gene TRBV12-3 or TRBV12-4 combines with J gene TRBJ1-5; D may be TRBD1 (6 bases). Trimming took off 5 bases at V and 5 bases at J, with 7 bases between the two ends. This CDR3 spans 12 amino acids. The CDR3 loop reads CASSRQDQPQHF. The CDR3 DNA reads TGTGCCAGCAGTCGACAGGATCAGCCCCAGCATTTT.